This T cell receptor (beta chain) derives from a study of blood T cell repertoires in COVID-19. Sequencing used immunoSEQ multiplex PCR; TCRdb keeps in-frame clones, though not all of them. The repertoire holds fewer than 200,000 clones, roughly 79% seen once, with approximately 10% in the top ten. Trimming removed 4 bases from V and 0 bases from J, with 13 bases in between. CDR3 length: 16 amino acids. Germline V gene sequence: CDR1 SGHNT, CDR2 YYREEE (reference sequence). Sample: peripheral blood. This clonotype was sampled from a woman in her forties with COVID-19, enrolled during active disease. The chain uses TRBV5-4 and TRBJ2-2, with D perhaps matching TRBD2 (6 bases). CDR3 in DNA: TGTGCCAGCAGCGGGGGGTCGGGGGCGAACACCGGGGAGCTGTTTTTT. Translating it yields CASSGGSGANTGELFF.